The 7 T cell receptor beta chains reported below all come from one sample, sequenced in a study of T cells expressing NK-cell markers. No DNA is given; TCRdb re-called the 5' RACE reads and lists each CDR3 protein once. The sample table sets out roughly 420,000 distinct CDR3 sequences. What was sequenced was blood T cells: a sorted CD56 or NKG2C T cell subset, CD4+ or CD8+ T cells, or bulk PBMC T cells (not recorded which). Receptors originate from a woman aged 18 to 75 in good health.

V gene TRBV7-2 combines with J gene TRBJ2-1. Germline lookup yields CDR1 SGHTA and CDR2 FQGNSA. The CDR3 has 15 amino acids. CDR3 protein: CASSKSSLSYNEQFF. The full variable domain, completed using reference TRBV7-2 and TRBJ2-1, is GAGVSQSPSNKVTEKGKDVELRCDPISGHTALYWYRQSLGQGLEFLIYFQGNSAPDKSGLPSDRFSAERTGGSVSTLTIQRTQQEDSAVYLCASSKSSLSYNEQFFGPGTRLTVL.

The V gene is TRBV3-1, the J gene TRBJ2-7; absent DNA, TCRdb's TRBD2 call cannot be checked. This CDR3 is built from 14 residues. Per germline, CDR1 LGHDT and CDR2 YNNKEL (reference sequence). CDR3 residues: CASSLRADPNEQYF.

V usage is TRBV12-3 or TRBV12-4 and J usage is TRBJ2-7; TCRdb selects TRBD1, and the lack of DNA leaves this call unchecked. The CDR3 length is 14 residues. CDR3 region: CASSSGTVPYEQYF.

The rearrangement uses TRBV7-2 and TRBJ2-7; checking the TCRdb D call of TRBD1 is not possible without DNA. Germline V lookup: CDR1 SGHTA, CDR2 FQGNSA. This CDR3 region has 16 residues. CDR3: CASSPWGQGVTDEQYF.

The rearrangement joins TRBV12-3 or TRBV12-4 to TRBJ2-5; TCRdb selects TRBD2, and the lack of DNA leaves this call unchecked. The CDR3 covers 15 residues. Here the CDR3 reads CASSFNQAGGETQYF.

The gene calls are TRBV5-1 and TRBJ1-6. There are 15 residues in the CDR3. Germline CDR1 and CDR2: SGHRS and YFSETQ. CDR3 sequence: CASSLEPTYNSPLHF.

CDR3 protein: CASSRGTGGTYEQYF. V is TRBV7-9 and J is TRBJ2-7; the D call from TCRdb, TRBD1, cannot be confirmed without DNA. CDR1 SEHNR and CDR2 FQNEAQ come from the germline V gene (reference sequence). The CDR3 contains 15 residues.